Presented here are 3 T cell receptor beta chains from one specimen sequenced in a study of T cells in Graves' hyperthyroidism and ophthalmopathy. RNA transcripts were the template for amplifying TCR beta CDR3 regions. The TCR CDR3 was amplified in a first-round RT-PCR using the HTBI primer set. TCRdb processed the multiplex PCR reads anew with MiXCR; each CDR3 protein has one entry. The profile shows more than 500,000 distinct CDR3 sequences, approximately 48% of them singletons. Input material: peripheral blood or thyroid tissue (not recorded which). Source of these receptors: an adult woman with Graves' disease, either hyperthyroidism or ophthalmopathy (not recorded which).

The chain has TRBV29-1 and TRBJ1-1; 7 bases fit TRBD1. From germline, CDR1 is SQVTM and CDR2 ANQGSEA. V was pared by 7 bases and J by 1 base, with 9 bases of the junction left unmatched. CDR3 length: 14 residues. The DNA for the CDR3 is TGCAGCGCTGCCGCCGGGACAGCGAACACTGAAGCTTTCTTT. It specifies CSAAAGTANTEAFF. Variable domain in full (rest from reference TRBV29-1 and TRBJ1-1): SAVISQKPSRDICQRGTSLTIQCQVDSQVTMMFWYRQQPGQSLTLIATANQGSEATYESGFVIDKFPISRPNLTFSTLTVSNMSPEDSSIYLCSAAAGTANTEAFFGQGTRLTVV.

The chain recombines TRBV7-2 with TRBJ1-2; D gene uncertain. V was trimmed by 1 base and J by 6 bases, leaving 12 bases between them. CDR1 is SGHTA, CDR2 FQGNSA, per germline. The CDR3 has 14 residues. The CDR3, as DNA: TGTGCCAGCAGCTTAGGTCGTGGGTTCCATGGCTACACCTTC. Protein sequence: CASSLGRGFHGYTF.

The genes are TRBV7-3 and TRBJ1-3, with D perhaps matching TRBD1 (5 bases). Trimming cost V 4 bases and J 0 bases, with 16 bases left between them. The CDR3 runs 17 residues. CDR1 SGHTA and CDR2 FQGTGA come from the germline V gene. CDR3 protein: CASSWGYGGSSGNTIYF. The DNA of the CDR3 is TGTGCCAGCAGCTGGGGGTACGGGGGAAGCTCTGGAAACACCATATATTTT.